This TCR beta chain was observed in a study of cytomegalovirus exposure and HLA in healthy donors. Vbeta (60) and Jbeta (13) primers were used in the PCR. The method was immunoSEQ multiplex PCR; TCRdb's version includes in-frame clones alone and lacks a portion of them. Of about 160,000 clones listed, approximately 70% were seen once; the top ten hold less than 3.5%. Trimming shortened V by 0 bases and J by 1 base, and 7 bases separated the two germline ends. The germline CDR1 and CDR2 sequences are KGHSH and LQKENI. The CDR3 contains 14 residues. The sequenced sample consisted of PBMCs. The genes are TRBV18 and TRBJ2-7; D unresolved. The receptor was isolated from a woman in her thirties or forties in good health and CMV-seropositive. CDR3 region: CASSPPTGSYEQYF. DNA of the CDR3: TGTGCCAGCTCACCACCGACTGGTTCCTACGAGCAGTACTTC.